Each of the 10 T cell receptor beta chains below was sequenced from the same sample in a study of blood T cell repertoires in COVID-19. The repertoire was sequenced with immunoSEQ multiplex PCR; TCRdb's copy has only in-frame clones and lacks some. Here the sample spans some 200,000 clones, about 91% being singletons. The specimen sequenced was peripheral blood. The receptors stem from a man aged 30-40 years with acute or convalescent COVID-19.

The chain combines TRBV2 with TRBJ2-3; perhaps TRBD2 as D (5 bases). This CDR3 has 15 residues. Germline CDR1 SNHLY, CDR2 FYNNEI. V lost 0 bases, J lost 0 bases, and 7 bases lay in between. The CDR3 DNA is TGTGCCAGCAGTGAAGCGCCGGGGAGCACAGATACGCAGTATTTT. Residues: CASSEAPGSTDTQYF.

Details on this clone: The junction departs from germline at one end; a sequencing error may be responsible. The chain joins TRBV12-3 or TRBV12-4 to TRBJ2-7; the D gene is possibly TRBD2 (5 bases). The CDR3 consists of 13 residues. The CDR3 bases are TGTGCCAGCAGTGCCCCGGGGTTTGACGAGCAATACTTC. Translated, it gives CASSAPGFDEQYF.

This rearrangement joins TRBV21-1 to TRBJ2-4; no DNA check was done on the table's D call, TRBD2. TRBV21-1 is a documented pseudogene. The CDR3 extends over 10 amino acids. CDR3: CASSRNIQYF. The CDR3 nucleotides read TGTGCCAGCAGTCGAAACATTCAGTACTTC.

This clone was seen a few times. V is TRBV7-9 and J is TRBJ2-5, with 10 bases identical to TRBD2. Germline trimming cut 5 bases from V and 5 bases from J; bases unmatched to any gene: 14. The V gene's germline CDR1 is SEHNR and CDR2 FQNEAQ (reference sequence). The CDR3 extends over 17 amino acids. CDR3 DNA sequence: TGTGCCAGCAGCCTTGCTAGCGGGGGAATCTTCTTGGAGACCCAGTACTTC. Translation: CASSLASGGIFLETQYF.

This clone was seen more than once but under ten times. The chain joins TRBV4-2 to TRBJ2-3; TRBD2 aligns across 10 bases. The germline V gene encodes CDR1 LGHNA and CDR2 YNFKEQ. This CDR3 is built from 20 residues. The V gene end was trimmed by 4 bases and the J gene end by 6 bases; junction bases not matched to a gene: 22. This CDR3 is CASSPRIGLAGEGSADTQYF. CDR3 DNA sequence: TGTGCCAGCAGCCCCAGGATAGGCCTAGCGGGAGAAGGAAGTGCGGATACGCAGTATTTT.

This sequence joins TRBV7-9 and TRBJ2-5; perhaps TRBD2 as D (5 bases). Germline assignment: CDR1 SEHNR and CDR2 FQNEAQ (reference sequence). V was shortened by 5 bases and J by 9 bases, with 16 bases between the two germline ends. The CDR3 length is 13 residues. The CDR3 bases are TGTGCCAGCAGCCTAGGAGGCGGGTTGGCCCAGTACTTC. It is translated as CASSLGGGLAQYF.

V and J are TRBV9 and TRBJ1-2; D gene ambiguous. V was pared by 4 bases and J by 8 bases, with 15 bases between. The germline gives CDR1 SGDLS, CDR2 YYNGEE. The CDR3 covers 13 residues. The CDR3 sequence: CASSTQTGRGYTF. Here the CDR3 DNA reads TGTGCCAGCAGCACCCAGACCGGGAGAGGCTACACCTTC.

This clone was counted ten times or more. CDR3 loop: CASSLSEGYYGYTF. The CDR3 DNA reads as TGTGCCAGCAGTTTATCGGAGGGCTACTATGGCTACACCTTC. The V and J genes are TRBV28 and TRBJ1-2, with D uncertain. This CDR3 has 14 residues. V shed 1 base and J shed 3 bases, with 9 bases lying between them. From germline, CDR1 is MDHEN and CDR2 SYDVKM.

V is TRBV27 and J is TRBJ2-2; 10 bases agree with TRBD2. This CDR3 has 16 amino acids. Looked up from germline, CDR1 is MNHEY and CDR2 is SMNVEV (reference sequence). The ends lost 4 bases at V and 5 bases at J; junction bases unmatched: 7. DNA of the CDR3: TGTGCCAGCAGTTCCCTGATTAGCGGGGGGACCGGGGAGCTGTTTTTT. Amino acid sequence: CASSSLISGGTGELFF.

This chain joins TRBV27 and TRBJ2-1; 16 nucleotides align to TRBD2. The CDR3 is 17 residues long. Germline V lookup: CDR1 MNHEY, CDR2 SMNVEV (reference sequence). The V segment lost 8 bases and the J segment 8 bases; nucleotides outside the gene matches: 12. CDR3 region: CASSTGTSGGALDEQFF. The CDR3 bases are TGTGCCAGCTCTACAGGGACTAGCGGGGGGGCCCTAGATGAGCAGTTCTTC.